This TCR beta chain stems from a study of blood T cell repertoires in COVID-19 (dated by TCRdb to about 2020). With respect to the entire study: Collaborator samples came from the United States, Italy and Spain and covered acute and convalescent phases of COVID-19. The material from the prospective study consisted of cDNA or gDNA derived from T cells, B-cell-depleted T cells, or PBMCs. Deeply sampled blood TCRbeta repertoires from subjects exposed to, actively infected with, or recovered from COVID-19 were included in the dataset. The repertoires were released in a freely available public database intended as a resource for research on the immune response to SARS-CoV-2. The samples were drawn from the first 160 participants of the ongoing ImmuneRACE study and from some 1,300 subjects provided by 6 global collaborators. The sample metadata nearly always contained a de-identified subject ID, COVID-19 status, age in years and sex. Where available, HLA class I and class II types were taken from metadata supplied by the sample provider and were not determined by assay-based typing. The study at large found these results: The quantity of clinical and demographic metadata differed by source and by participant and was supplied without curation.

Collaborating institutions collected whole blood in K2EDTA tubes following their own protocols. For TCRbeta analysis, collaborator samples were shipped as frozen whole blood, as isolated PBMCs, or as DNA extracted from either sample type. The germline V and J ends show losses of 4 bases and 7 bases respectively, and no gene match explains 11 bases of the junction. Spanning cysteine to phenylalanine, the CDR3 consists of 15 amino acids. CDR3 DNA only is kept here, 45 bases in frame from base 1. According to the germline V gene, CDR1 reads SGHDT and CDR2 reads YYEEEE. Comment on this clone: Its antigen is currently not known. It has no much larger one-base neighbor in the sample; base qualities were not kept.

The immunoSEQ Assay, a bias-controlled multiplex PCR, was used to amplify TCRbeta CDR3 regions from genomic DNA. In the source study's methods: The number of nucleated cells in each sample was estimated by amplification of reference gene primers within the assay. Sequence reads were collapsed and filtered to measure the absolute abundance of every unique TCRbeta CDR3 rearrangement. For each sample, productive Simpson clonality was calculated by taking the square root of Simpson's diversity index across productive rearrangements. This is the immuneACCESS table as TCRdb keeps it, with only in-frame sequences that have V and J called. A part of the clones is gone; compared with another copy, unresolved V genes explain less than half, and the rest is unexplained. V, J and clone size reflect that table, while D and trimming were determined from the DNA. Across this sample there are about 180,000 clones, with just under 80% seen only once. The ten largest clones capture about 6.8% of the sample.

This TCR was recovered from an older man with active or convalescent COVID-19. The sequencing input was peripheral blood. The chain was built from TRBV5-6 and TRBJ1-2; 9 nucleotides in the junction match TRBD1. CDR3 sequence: CASSVGQGNFFGYTF. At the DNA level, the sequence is TGTGCCAGCAGCGTAGGACAGGGGAATTTTTTTGGCTACACCTTC.